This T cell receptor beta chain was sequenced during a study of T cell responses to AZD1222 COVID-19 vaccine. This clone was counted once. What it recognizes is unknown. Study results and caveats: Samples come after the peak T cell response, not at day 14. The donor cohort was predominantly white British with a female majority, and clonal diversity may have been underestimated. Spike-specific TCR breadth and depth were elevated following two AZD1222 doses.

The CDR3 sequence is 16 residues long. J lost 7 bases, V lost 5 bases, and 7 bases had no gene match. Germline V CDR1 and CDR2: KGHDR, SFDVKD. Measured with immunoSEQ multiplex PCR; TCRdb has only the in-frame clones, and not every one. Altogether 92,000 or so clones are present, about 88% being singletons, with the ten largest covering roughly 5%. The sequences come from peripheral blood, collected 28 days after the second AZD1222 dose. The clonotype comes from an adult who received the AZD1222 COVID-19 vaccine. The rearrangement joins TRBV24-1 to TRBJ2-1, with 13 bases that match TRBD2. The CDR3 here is CATSGWTSGGENEQFF. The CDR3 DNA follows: TGTGCCACCAGTGGTTGGACTAGCGGGGGCGAAAATGAGCAGTTCTTC.